The 24 T cell receptor beta chains below come from one sample, sequenced in a study of OX40 agonist ivuxolimab in advanced cancers. Sequencing used immunoSEQ multiplex PCR; TCRdb keeps in-frame clones, though not all of them. Of more than 70,000 clones in the sample, 86% were seen once. The sequenced sample was CD4+ or CD8+ T cells sorted from blood, obtained in a trial of the OX40 agonist ivuxolimab. These receptors were obtained from an adult with an advanced solid tumor such as melanoma, head and neck, liver or kidney cancer.

V and J are TRBV7-2 and TRBJ2-3; TRBD2 aligns across 7 bases. The CDR3 is made up of 15 amino acids. V lost 1 base to trimming and J lost 3 bases; unmatched junction nucleotides: 4. Per germline, CDR1 SGHTA and CDR2 FQGNSA. The CDR3 region is CASSLEGTTTDTQYF. CDR3 nucleotide sequence: TGTGCCAGCAGCTTAGAGGGGACTACTACAGATACGCAGTATTTT.

This clone was picked up one time. The V gene is TRBV5-4, the J gene TRBJ1-4, with a weak D call TRBD1 (5 bases). Deletions cut 2 bases from V and 5 bases from J, with 10 bases between. In germline, CDR1 is SGHNT, CDR2 YYREEE (reference sequence). CDR3 length equals 14 residues. The CDR3: CASSFRDGNEKLFF. CDR3 in DNA: TGTGCCAGCAGCTTCCGGGACGGCAATGAAAAACTGTTTTTT.

The chain combines TRBV5-1 with TRBJ2-7, with D perhaps matching TRBD1 or TRBD2 (5 bases each). V was cut by 4 bases and J by 0 bases, with 17 bases left in between. This CDR3 spans 16 amino acids. CDR1 is SGHRS, CDR2 YFSETQ, per germline. The CDR3 DNA follows: TGCGCCAGCAGCCTTGTGAGTTGGGGGAGCTCCTACGAGCAGTACTTC. It yields the protein CASSLVSWGSSYEQYF.

The V call is TRBV9, the J call TRBJ2-2; TRBD1 agrees at 9 bases. Trimming at V came to 5 bases and at J to 5 bases, leaving 7 bases not matched to a gene. Germline CDR1 reads SGDLS; CDR2 reads YYNGEE. This CDR3 has 15 amino acids. This chain's CDR3 is CASSTGTGRTGELFF. The CDR3 DNA sequence: TGTGCCAGCAGTACCGGGACAGGGAGGACCGGGGAGCTGTTTTTT.

CDR3 amino acids: CATRMTGETQYF. The CDR3 DNA follows: TGTGCCACCCGGATGACAGGGGAGACCCAGTACTTC. This chain joins TRBV15 and TRBJ2-5; 7 bases fit TRBD1. V dropped 8 bases and J dropped 5; count of bases not matched to a gene: 5. Germline V gene lookup returns CDR1 LNHNV and CDR2 YYDKDF (reference sequence). This CDR3 is built from 12 residues.

The chain has TRBV11-2 and TRBJ2-1, with 10 nucleotides matching TRBD1. The CDR3 is made up of 19 amino acids. CDR1 is SGHAT and CDR2 is FQNNGV in the germline V gene. V was pared by 4 bases and J by 1 base, with 13 bases of the junction left unmatched. This CDR3 reads CASSSLPLRQGASYNEQFF. CDR3 coding DNA: TGTGCCAGCAGCTCCCTACCCTTGCGACAGGGGGCGTCCTACAATGAGCAGTTCTTC.

Only one count was recorded for this clone. The chain carries TRBV7-6 and TRBJ2-5, with D tentatively TRBD1 or TRBD2 (5 bases each). The CDR3 spans 12 residues. Trimming took 8 bases from V and 6 from J, leaving 13 bases between them. Looked up from germline, CDR1 is SGHVS and CDR2 is FNYEAQ. The CDR3 spells CASEIGGQTQYF. The CDR3 bases are TGTGCCAGCGAAATTGGGGGACAGACCCAGTACTTC.

The chain couples TRBV7-3 to TRBJ1-1; D is uncertain. V lost 2 bases and J 2 bases, leaving 12 bases between the germline ends. The CDR3 runs 15 residues. The germline V gene has CDR1 SGHTA and CDR2 FQGTGA. The CDR3: CASSLVALGNTEAFF. Written as DNA, the CDR3 is TGTGCCAGCAGCTTAGTCGCCCTGGGTAACACTGAAGCTTTCTTT.

The chain has TRBV4-2 and TRBJ1-1, with D perhaps TRBD1 (5 bases). V lost 4 bases and J lost 6, with 21 bases in between. Germline CDR1 and CDR2: LGHNA and YNFKEQ. The length of the CDR3 is 16 residues. The CDR3 nucleotides read TGTGCCAGCAGCCCCCAAAGAGGGGATGGGATCCCTGAAGCTTTCTTT. Translation: CASSPQRGDGIPEAFF.

The chain uses TRBV7-8 and TRBJ1-2; no clear D. V was cut by 1 base and J by 7 bases, with 13 bases left in between. The CDR3 has 14 residues. CDR1 is SGHVS and CDR2 is FQNEAQ in the germline V gene. CDR3 protein: CASSLGGLVPGYTF. As DNA, the CDR3 is TGTGCCAGCAGCTTAGGTGGCCTCGTTCCTGGCTACACCTTC.

The V call is TRBV5-5, the J call TRBJ1-2, with TRBD1 identical over 8 bases. Germline loops: CDR1 SGHKS, CDR2 YYEKEE (reference sequence). V lost 4 bases to trimming and J lost 7 bases; unmatched junction nucleotides: 6. This CDR3 is 13 amino acids long. CDR3 coding DNA: TGTGCCAGCAGCGCGACAGGGGCAGGTGGCTACACCTTC. It is translated as CASSATGAGGYTF.

The CDR3 nucleotides are TGCGCCAGCAGCCAAGATTGGTCTCTAGACACCTACGAGCAGTACTTC. It translates to CASSQDWSLDTYEQYF. J is TRBJ2-7 and V is TRBV4-3; no reliable D call. Trimming removed 0 bases from V and 2 bases from J, with 14 bases in between. The CDR3 loop spans 16 amino acids. Germline CDR1 is LGHNA and CDR2 is YSLEER.

CDR3 region: CASSFRQGNTEAFF. As DNA, the CDR3 is TGCGCCAGCAGCTTCCGACAGGGAAACACTGAAGCTTTCTTT. The rearrangement joins TRBV5-1 to TRBJ1-1; 7 bases align to TRBD1. Germline CDR1 reads SGHRS; CDR2 reads YFSETQ. V lost 2 bases and J lost 2; bases outside the gene matches: 3. CDR3 length: 14 amino acids.

The chain employs TRBV6-5 and TRBJ1-2, with D possibly matching TRBD1 (6 bases). CDR3 length: 14 amino acids. Germline CDR1 and CDR2: MNHEY and SVGAGI. V was clipped by 5 bases and J by 8 bases, with 18 bases between them. CDR3 sequence (DNA): TGTGCCAGCAGTCCTAGGAGGGGGGAGCAAGGCTACACCTTC. Protein sequence: CASSPRRGEQGYTF.

This chain links TRBV29-1 with TRBJ2-3, with TRBD1 matching 12 bases. Germline lookup yields CDR1 SQVTM and CDR2 ANQGSEA. The CDR3 is made up of 16 amino acids. The ends lost 6 bases at V and 0 bases at J; junction bases unmatched: 7. CDR3 residues: CSVHGDRGLSTDTQYF. CDR3 bases: TGCAGCGTCCACGGGGACAGGGGGCTCAGCACAGATACGCAGTATTTT.

The J gene is TRBJ1-6, the V gene TRBV7-3; no firm D call. This CDR3 has 13 residues. Germline CDR1 SGHTA, CDR2 FQGTGA. The germline V and J ends were trimmed by 2 bases and 7 bases, with 6 bases remaining between them. CDR3 in amino acids: CASSLYQNSPLHF. For the CDR3, the DNA is TGTGCCAGCAGCTTATACCAAAATTCACCCCTCCACTTT.

The rearrangement uses TRBV30 and TRBJ1-1, with a possible D match to TRBD1 (6 bases). Trimming cost V 5 bases and J 8 bases, with 12 bases left between them. Germline V gives CDR1 GTSNPN, CDR2 SVGIG (reference sequence). The CDR3 consists of 11 residues. CDR3 DNA sequence: TGTGCCTGGGTTGGACAGCGGGAAGCTTTCTTT. Translating it yields CAWVGQREAFF. The complete variable domain, with remaining parts taken from reference TRBV30 and TRBJ1-1, reads SQTIHQWPATLVQPVGSPLSLECTVEGTSNPNLYWYRQAAGRGLQLLFYSVGIGQISSEVPQNLSASRPQDRQFILSSKKLLLSDSGFYLCAWVGQREAFFGQGTRLTVV.

This rearrangement joins TRBV18 to TRBJ2-2, with D possibly TRBD1 on 5 matching bases. Trimming shortened V by 1 base and J by 1 base, and 10 bases separated the two germline ends. Germline CDR1 reads KGHSH; CDR2 reads LQKENI. The CDR3 is made up of 16 amino acids. The CDR3 DNA is TGTGCCAGCTCACCACAGGGGTTGGAGAACACCGGGGAGCTGTTTTTT. It codes for CASSPQGLENTGELFF.

This clone was counted once. The V call is TRBV7-9, the J call TRBJ2-1; unclear D gene. This CDR3 spans 14 amino acids. V lost 5 bases and J lost 6, with 14 bases in between. Looked up from germline, CDR1 is SEHNR and CDR2 is FQNEAQ (reference sequence). This chain's CDR3 is CASSPRRLINEQFF. The CDR3 region has the DNA TGTGCCAGCAGCCCGCGCCGACTCATCAATGAGCAGTTCTTC.

The chain carries TRBV5-1 and TRBJ2-7; D perhaps matches TRBD1 (5 bases). Trimming stripped 2 bases from V and 0 bases from J, with 9 bases between. CDR1 SGHRS and CDR2 YFSETQ come from the germline V gene. CDR3 size: 14 residues. For the CDR3, the DNA is TGCGCCAGCAGCTTTGGGGCCAGCTCCTACGAGCAGTACTTC. The encoded protein is CASSFGASSYEQYF.

This clone was detected a few times. The chain links TRBV19 to TRBJ1-2, with D uncertain. Germline CDR1 and CDR2: LNHDA and SQIVND (reference sequence). V lost 3 bases and J lost 8, with 10 bases in between. The CDR3 spans 12 residues. CDR3 DNA sequence: TGTGCCAGTAGTATTCGGGGAGGCGGCTACACCTTC. This encodes CASSIRGGGYTF. Complete variable domain (other parts from reference TRBV19 and TRBJ1-2): DGGITQSPKYLFRKEGQNVTLSCEQNLNHDAMYWYRQDPGQGLRLIYYSQIVNDFQKGDIAEGYSVSREKKESFPLTVTSAQKNPTAFYLCASSIRGGGYTFGSGTRLTVV.

V is TRBV7-3 and J is TRBJ2-1, with D possibly being TRBD2 (5 bases). V was cut by 5 bases and J by 0 bases, with 11 bases left in between. Germline CDR1 SGHTA, CDR2 FQGTGA. This CDR3 contains 15 residues. In DNA form, the CDR3 reads TGTGCCAGCAGCCTCGGGGTTAGCTCCTACAATGAGCAGTTCTTC. Amino acids: CASSLGVSSYNEQFF.

The V and J genes are TRBV5-1 and TRBJ2-3; 10 bases map to TRBD1. The V and J ends lost 1 base and 5 bases, in that order; junction bases with no gene match: 7. Germline loops: CDR1 SGHRS, CDR2 YFSETQ. The CDR3 runs 16 residues. The CDR3: CASSLQDRGRGDTQYF. The CDR3 DNA reads as TGCGCCAGCAGCTTGCAAGACAGGGGGCGCGGAGATACGCAGTATTTT.

The V gene is TRBV9, the J gene TRBJ2-7; TRBD2 aligns across 8 bases. Losses at the gene ends were 4 bases for V and 4 bases for J; bases not matched to a gene: 10. Germline loops: CDR1 SGDLS, CDR2 YYNGEE. This CDR3 comprises 15 residues. The CDR3 is CASSPRGGMDYEQYF. In nucleotides, the CDR3 is TGTGCCAGCAGCCCCCGGGGGGGGATGGATTACGAGCAGTACTTC.